Below, 24 T cell receptor beta chains from the same sample are listed, as sequenced in a study of T cell repertoires in cytomegalovirus infection. What these receptors recognize is not known. Each CDR3 protein gets one entry after TCRdb re-called the reads with MiXCR. The table includes hundreds of thousands of distinct CDR3 sequences, about 30% detected once. The sequences come from cultured PBMCs, collected from culture after CMV antigen stimulation. The receptors originated from a human donor in good health (CMV status not recorded). Some clones in this sample may be carry-over from other donors' samples.

To note about this clonotype: It may be a read error: a sequence one base away is much more abundant. V usage is TRBV7-2 and J usage is TRBJ1-1; perhaps TRBD1 as D (5 bases). V was cut by 2 bases and J by 1 base, with 11 bases left in between. Germline V gene data show CDR1 as SGHTA and CDR2 as FQGNSA. The CDR3 contains 15 residues. DNA of the CDR3: TGTGCCAGCAGCTTATTTGGCACAGGGAACACTGAAGCTTTCTTT. It specifies CASSLFGTGNTEAFF.

The chain recombines TRBV29-1 with TRBJ2-3; 8 bases are a match to TRBD1. With 6 bases clipped from V and 5 bases from J, the junction kept 13 bases outside the gene matches. Looked up from germline, CDR1 is SQVTM and CDR2 is ANQGSEA. The CDR3 covers 15 residues. CDR3 in DNA: TGCAGCGTGCGGCGGACAGGGACCACACAAGATACGCAGTATTTT. Protein sequence: CSVRRTGTTQDTQYF.

This clonotype is categorized as medium-sized. This chain connects TRBV7-9 to TRBJ2-5, with a weak D call TRBD2 (5 bases). CDR3 length: 14 residues. Trimming stripped 3 bases from V and 6 bases from J, with 14 bases between. Looked up from germline, CDR1 is SEHNR and CDR2 is FQNEAQ (reference sequence). This chain's CDR3 is CASSFGEGRKTQYF. CDR3 nucleotides: TGTGCCAGCAGCTTCGGGGAAGGGAGAAAGACCCAGTACTTC. The full variable domain, in which reference TRBV7-9 and TRBJ2-5 provide the parts outside the CDR3, is DTGVSQNPRHKITKRGQNVTFRCDPISEHNRLYWYRQTLGQGPEFLTYFQNEAQLEKSRLLSDRFSAERPKGSFSTLEIQRTEQGDSAMYLCASSFGEGRKTQYFGPGTRLLVL.

The J gene is TRBJ1-6, the V gene TRBV15, with no clear D. Germline loops: CDR1 LNHNV, CDR2 YYDKDF (reference sequence). The CDR3 is 15 amino acids. Trimming took 1 base from V and 14 from J, leaving 18 bases between them. In nucleotides, the CDR3 is TGTGCCACCAGCAGAGGAGGGTTGGCCGTAGAGGCCCTCCACTTT. As protein: CATSRGGLAVEALHF. The full variable domain, with the rest looked up from reference TRBV15 and TRBJ1-6, is DAMVIQNPRYQVTQFGKPVTLSCSQTLNHNVMYWYQQKSSQAPKLLFHYYDKDFNNEADTPDNFQSRRPNTSFCFLDIRSPGLGDTAMYLCATSRGGLAVEALHFGNGTRLTVT.

In its sample, this clonotype was seen a few times. The J gene is TRBJ2-3, the V gene TRBV6-1; a weak D match, TRBD2 (5 bases). Trimming removed 7 bases from V and 1 base from J, with 12 bases in between. This CDR3 is 14 amino acids long. CDR1 is MNHNS and CDR2 is SASEGT in the germline V gene. The CDR3 reads CASTPRVGTDTQYF. The DNA of the CDR3 is TGTGCCAGCACCCCGCGGGTTGGCACAGATACGCAGTATTTT.

The chain recombines TRBV19 with TRBJ1-2; TRBD1 aligns across 10 bases. CDR3 length: 13 residues. Germline V gene lookup returns CDR1 LNHDA and CDR2 SQIVND (reference sequence). V shed 5 bases, J shed 6 bases, and the junction held 3 bases outside the gene matches. The CDR3 DNA sequence: TGTGCCAGTAGTTCCGGGACAGGGGATGGCTACACCTTC. Protein sequence: CASSSGTGDGYTF.

This clonotype was counted a few times. The CDR3 nucleotides are TGTGCCAGCAGCCCAGAGCAGGGGGCGTTGAATGAGCAGTTCTTC. This sequence encodes CASSPEQGALNEQFF. The rearrangement uses TRBV7-9 and TRBJ2-1, with 8 nucleotides matching TRBD1. This CDR3 comprises 15 residues. Looked up from germline, CDR1 is SEHNR and CDR2 is FQNEAQ (reference sequence). The trim removed 5 bases at V and 7 bases at J, leaving 10 bases unmatched.

This clonotype was seen more than once but under ten times. This chain joins TRBV20-1 and TRBJ2-7, with 9 bases aligning to TRBD1. The V gene end was trimmed by 4 bases and the J gene end by 3 bases; junction bases not matched to a gene: 7. The CDR3 runs to 14 residues. Germline V lookup: CDR1 DFQATT, CDR2 SNEGSKA (reference sequence). The CDR3 DNA reads as TGCAGTGCTACCTCCGGGACAGGGTACTACGAGCAGTACTTC. This encodes CSATSGTGYYEQYF.

This chain joins TRBV2 and TRBJ2-7; possible D gene TRBD1, 5 bases. Between the trimmed V and J ends, which lost 5 bases and 4 bases, there was a span of 21 bases. The CDR3 extends over 16 amino acids. CDR1 is SNHLY, CDR2 FYNNEI, per germline. Written as DNA, the CDR3 is TGTGCCAGCAGTCCGACGGGCAGGGATAGCCCTTACGAGCAGTACTTC. Protein: CASSPTGRDSPYEQYF.

The sample holds a few counts of this clonotype. The chain joins TRBV10-3 to TRBJ2-5; TRBD2 agrees at 7 bases. Germline V gives CDR1 ENHRY, CDR2 SYGVKD. Trimming cost V 6 bases and J 1 base; bases outside gene matches: 5. The CDR3 has 14 amino acids. Written as DNA, the CDR3 is TGTGCCATCAGCGAAATAGCGGGCCAAGAGACCCAGTACTTC. Protein product: CAISEIAGQETQYF.

The rearrangement uses TRBV27 and TRBJ1-2, with D unclear. Trimming removed 3 bases from V and 6 bases from J, with 11 bases in between. Germline assignment: CDR1 MNHEY and CDR2 SMNVEV (reference sequence). There are 13 residues in the CDR3. The CDR3 bases are TGTGCCAGCAGTTTGGGCCTATATAATGGCTACACCTTC. Protein sequence: CASSLGLYNGYTF.

The chain couples TRBV24-1 to TRBJ1-5; D not certain. V dropped 2 bases and J dropped 3 bases, with 13 bases sitting between them. The CDR3 runs to 16 residues. CDR1 and CDR2 (germline): KGHDR, SFDVKD. CDR3 sequence: CATSDSHRPFNQPQHF. CDR3 coding DNA: TGTGCCACCAGTGATTCGCACAGACCATTCAATCAGCCCCAGCATTTT.

The sample holds a few counts of this clonotype. The chain combines TRBV6-2 or TRBV6-3 with TRBJ2-7; D is ambiguous. This CDR3 contains 15 residues. Germline CDR1 is MNHEY and CDR2 is SVGEGT. The germline V and J ends were trimmed by 0 bases and 3 bases, with 12 bases remaining between them. The CDR3 here is CASSYSANQDYEQYF. CDR3 bases: TGTGCCAGCAGTTACTCGGCGAACCAAGACTACGAGCAGTACTTC.

This clonotype was found a few times. In DNA form, the CDR3 reads TGTGCCAGCAGCTTAACGGACGGACAGAACTATGGCTACACCTTC. This encodes CASSLTDGQNYGYTF. The chain combines TRBV7-6 with TRBJ1-2, with D maybe TRBD1 (6 bases). V lost 2 bases, J lost 2 bases, and 12 bases lay in between. This CDR3 spans 15 amino acids. Germline V gene lookup returns CDR1 SGHVS and CDR2 FNYEAQ. The whole variable domain, filled in from reference TRBV7-6 and TRBJ1-2, reads GAGVSQSPRYKVTKRGQDVALRCDPISGHVSLYWYRQALGQGPEFLTYFNYEAQQDKSGLPNDRFSAERPEGSISTLTIQRTEQRDSAMYRCASSLTDGQNYGYTFGSGTRLTVV.

The gene calls are TRBV29-1 and TRBJ2-3; tentative D call: TRBD1 (6 bases). Trimming stripped 0 bases from V and 5 bases from J, with 18 bases between. CDR3 length: 16 amino acids. Germline CDR1 SQVTM, CDR2 ANQGSEA. For the CDR3, the DNA is TGCAGCGTTGAAGAGAAAGGGTATGCCAGGGGAGATACGCAGTATTTT. Translating it yields CSVEEKGYARGDTQYF.

This clonotype has a handful of counts. The chain combines TRBV28 with TRBJ2-1, with a possible D match to TRBD1 (7 bases). The CDR3 sequence is 16 residues long. The V end was cut by 6 bases, the J end by 9 bases, with 24 bases between. Germline CDR1 reads MDHEN; CDR2 reads SYDVKM. The CDR3 DNA reads as TGTGCCAGCAGCCGTACCAGGGGGGCCTCCCCCATTGAGCAGTTCTTC. Protein: CASSRTRGASPIEQFF.

The chain couples TRBV7-8 to TRBJ2-1; D is unclear. The germline V gene has CDR1 SGHVS and CDR2 FQNEAQ. Trimming stripped 5 bases from V and 4 bases from J, with 18 bases between. The CDR3 loop spans 16 amino acids. The CDR3 DNA follows: TGTGCCAGCAGCCCCAGCCCAGCGAGGAGATACAATGAGCAGTTCTTC. Translating gives CASSPSPARRYNEQFF.

This clonotype was observed a few times. This rearrangement joins TRBV28 to TRBJ1-1, with D tentatively TRBD1 (6 bases). Germline V gives CDR1 MDHEN, CDR2 SYDVKM. V dropped 3 bases and J dropped 6 bases, with 23 bases sitting between them. The CDR3 length is 17 residues. The CDR3 DNA reads as TGTGCCAGCAGTTTTGTCGCAGGGGTCGATCTTGGGGCTGAAGCTTTCTTT. This translates into CASSFVAGVDLGAEAFF.

Only a few counts were recorded for this clonotype. The chain recombines TRBV24-1 with TRBJ2-2; D call uncertain. With 8 bases removed from V and 1 base from J, the gap between germline ends came to 10 bases. The CDR3 loop spans 14 amino acids. Germline CDR1 KGHDR, CDR2 SFDVKD. CDR3 sequence: CATTGAENTGELFF. CDR3 DNA sequence: TGTGCCACCACCGGTGCGGAGAACACCGGGGAGCTGTTTTTT.

This clonotype turned up a few times. The chain has TRBV19 and TRBJ2-1; D is unclear. This CDR3 comprises 12 residues. Trimming left V 4 bases short and J 5 bases short, with 6 bases between. Germline V CDR1 and CDR2: LNHDA, SQIVND (reference sequence). The CDR3 spells CASSKSNNEQFF. The CDR3 DNA is TGTGCCAGTAGTAAGTCCAACAATGAGCAGTTCTTC.

This clonotype turned up a few times. J is TRBJ2-7 and V is TRBV7-8; 9 nucleotides align to TRBD2. Trimming took 4 bases from V and 6 from J; bases not matched to a gene: 13. The CDR3 is 16 residues long. Germline V gives CDR1 SGHVS, CDR2 FQNEAQ. CDR3: CASSSFTLAGGREQYF. The CDR3 region has the DNA TGTGCCAGCAGCTCCTTTACGCTTGCGGGGGGGCGCGAGCAGTACTTC.

This clonotype was seen more than once but under ten times. The V and J genes are TRBV7-9 and TRBJ2-3; 9 nucleotides agree with TRBD1. This CDR3 has 17 residues. Germline CDR1 and CDR2: SEHNR and FQNEAQ (reference sequence). Germline trimming cut 6 bases from V and 6 bases from J; bases unmatched to any gene: 16. The CDR3 DNA is TGTGCCAGCAGTTCAACCCCGGGACAGGGCTTCACGGATACGCAGTATTTT. This encodes CASSSTPGQGFTDTQYF.

The chain recombines TRBV10-2 with TRBJ2-3; no clear D gene. Per germline, CDR1 WSHSY and CDR2 SAAADI. The CDR3 extends over 11 amino acids. The V end was cut by 8 bases, the J end by 6 bases, with 9 bases between. This CDR3 is CASQVGDTQYF. The CDR3 DNA reads as TGCGCCAGCCAAGTAGGGGATACGCAGTATTTT.

This chain uses TRBV23-1 with TRBJ1-6; the D gene is possibly TRBD1 (6 bases). TRBV23-1 qualifies as an ORF whose function is uncertain. V lost 3 bases to trimming and J lost 0 bases, with 12 bases between them. The CDR3 runs to 17 residues. The CDR3 DNA is TGCGCCAGCAGTCATCTCACAGGGAGCTCCTATAATTCACCCCTCCACTTT. It is translated as CASSHLTGSSYNSPLHF.